One and the same sample provided the 30 T cell receptor beta chains below, sequenced in a study of identical twins (dated by TCRdb to about 2016). The library was produced with 5' RACE. Instrument on record: Illumina HiSeq 2000. The public reads were reprocessed in TCRdb via fastp at Q25 and MiXCR, keeping in-frame beta chains. A single entry per CDR3 protein holds the most common genes and DNA from its merged rows. This sample holds about 490,000 distinct CDR3 sequences; 13% to 15% were observed only once. The ten largest clones take up about 0.47% of the sample. These data were likewise used in another study, on yellow fever vaccine responses in identical twins.

The sample taken for sequencing was CD4+ T cells sorted from blood. Receptor source: a woman between 18 and 29 years old in good health.

This clonotype was recorded a few times. The genes are TRBV12-3 or TRBV12-4 and TRBJ2-3, with TRBD2 matching 7 bases. This CDR3 has 16 residues. The V segment lost 8 bases and the J segment 3 bases; nucleotides outside the gene matches: 14. CDR3 sequence (DNA): TGTGCCAGCTCTCCTAAGGGCGGGAGTGGTACAGATACGCAGTATTTT. Translated: CASSPKGGSGTDTQYF.

The chain links TRBV20-1 to TRBJ2-3; 8 bases align to TRBD2. Germline V lookup: CDR1 DFQATT, CDR2 SNEGSKA (reference sequence). Trimming cost V 8 bases and J 2 bases; bases outside gene matches: 9. The CDR3 spans 14 residues. The CDR3 spells CSTSGRGVTDTQYF. The CDR3 coding sequence is TGCAGTACCTCGGGGCGGGGGGTCACAGATACGCAGTATTTT.

V usage is TRBV2 and J usage is TRBJ2-4; TRBD1 agrees at 7 bases. V shed 4 bases, J shed 7 bases, and the junction held 10 bases outside the gene matches. Germline V gene data show CDR1 as SNHLY and CDR2 as FYNNEI. CDR3 size: 15 residues. The CDR3 sequence is CASSVEGAGNNIQYF. The CDR3 nucleotides read TGTGCCAGCAGTGTTGAGGGGGCTGGCAATAACATTCAGTACTTC. The entire variable domain, with the rest obtained from reference TRBV2 and TRBJ2-4, is as follows: EPEVTQTPSHQVTQMGQEVILRCVPISNHLYFYWYRQILGQKVEFLVSFYNNEISEKSEIFDDQFSVERPDGSNFTLKIRSTKLEDSAMYFCASSVEGAGNNIQYFGAGTRLSVL.

This clonotype was detected only a few times. V is TRBV27 and J is TRBJ2-7; no firm D call. Germline CDR1 is MNHEY and CDR2 is SMNVEV (reference sequence). The V gene lost 7 bases and the J gene lost 3 bases, with 13 bases spanning the gap. This CDR3 spans 13 amino acids. CDR3 nucleotides: TGTGCCAGCAAAAACGGACCTAACTACGAGCAGTACTTC. Protein: CASKNGPNYEQYF.

This clonotype was detected many times. The rearrangement joins TRBV12-3 or TRBV12-4 to TRBJ1-2; 9 bases align to TRBD1. This CDR3 comprises 13 residues. V shed 6 bases, J shed 7 bases, and the junction held 6 bases outside the gene matches. The CDR3 nucleotides are TGTGCCAGCAGCTCACAGGGGGCCAGTGGCTACACCTTC. Protein: CASSSQGASGYTF.

V and J are TRBV14 and TRBJ1-1; D is ambiguous. V was pared by 2 bases and J by 10 bases, with 8 bases between. The germline gives CDR1 SGHDN, CDR2 FVKESK. The CDR3 consists of 11 residues. The CDR3 DNA sequence: TGTGCCAGCAGCCAAAGTTTTGTAGCTTTCTTT. Residues: CASSQSFVAFF.

This clonotype appeared a few times. The chain uses TRBV5-1 and TRBJ2-7; TRBD1 is a possible D gene (5 bases). The germline V and J ends were trimmed by 2 bases and 5 bases, with 14 bases remaining between them. The CDR3 is made up of 14 amino acids. Germline V CDR1 and CDR2: SGHRS, YFSETQ. CDR3 DNA sequence: TGCGCCAGCAGCTTCAGGGCCCAATTCGACGAGCAGTACTTC. Residues: CASSFRAQFDEQYF.

This clonotype was counted a few times. The chain links TRBV28 to TRBJ2-5; D may be TRBD1 (6 bases). The CDR3 spans 18 residues. Germline-derived CDR1 and CDR2 are MDHEN and SYDVKM. V was cut by 3 bases and J by 9 bases, with 29 bases left in between. The CDR3 here is CASSFVRTGQSKEAAQYF. The DNA for the CDR3 is TGTGCCAGCAGTTTCGTCCGGACCGGACAGTCAAAGGAAGCGGCCCAGTACTTC.

Ten or more counts support this clonotype. V gene TRBV5-1 combines with J gene TRBJ1-2, with TRBD1 matching 7 bases. CDR1 and CDR2 (germline): SGHRS, YFSETQ. V lost 0 bases to trimming and J lost 7 bases; unmatched junction nucleotides: 3. CDR3 size: 13 residues. CDR3 loop: CASSLAGQAGYTF. The CDR3 region has the DNA TGCGCCAGCAGCTTGGCAGGACAGGCTGGCTACACCTTC.

J is TRBJ2-1 and V is TRBV7-9; D call uncertain. V shed 4 bases and J shed 7 bases, with 5 bases lying between them. The CDR3 extends over 11 amino acids. The germline V gene has CDR1 SEHNR and CDR2 FQNEAQ (reference sequence). Written as DNA, the CDR3 is TGTGCCAGCAGCTCGCCGAATGAGCAGTTCTTC. This translates into CASSSPNEQFF.

This clonotype was observed a few times. The rearrangement links TRBV10-2 to TRBJ2-1; 8 bases agree with TRBD2. Germline V lookup: CDR1 WSHSY, CDR2 SAAADI. Trimming removed 7 bases from V and 9 bases from J; junction bases left unmatched: 8. The CDR3 loop spans 13 amino acids. CDR3 in amino acids: CASNTGGLIEQFF. The CDR3 coding sequence is TGCGCCAGCAACACGGGAGGGCTCATTGAGCAGTTCTTC.

This clonotype was counted many times. The chain links TRBV5-1 to TRBJ2-1; maybe TRBD2 (6 bases). V lost 2 bases and J lost 7, with 16 bases in between. The CDR3 has 15 residues. Germline V gene sequence: CDR1 SGHRS, CDR2 YFSETQ. The CDR3 here is CASSLESGRWNEQFF. CDR3 DNA: TGCGCCAGCAGCTTAGAATCAGGGAGGTGGAATGAGCAGTTCTTC.

This clonotype was detected only a few times. This chain uses TRBV6-1 with TRBJ2-3, with 10 bases that match TRBD2. The CDR3 has 16 amino acids. The V and J ends lost 5 bases and 0 bases, in that order; junction bases with no gene match: 5. Germline loops: CDR1 MNHNS, CDR2 SASEGT. CDR3 nucleotide sequence: TGTGCCAGCAGTCCACTAGCGGGGACTAGCACAGATACGCAGTATTTT. It codes for CASSPLAGTSTDTQYF.

The chain employs TRBV12-3 or TRBV12-4 and TRBJ2-7; 12 bases fit TRBD2. With 6 bases clipped from V and 4 bases from J, the junction kept 7 bases outside the gene matches. The CDR3 totals 15 residues. CDR3 in amino acids: CASRPTSGSRYEQYF. The CDR3 DNA is TGTGCCAGCAGACCGACTAGCGGGAGTCGGTACGAGCAGTACTTC.

The chain is built from TRBV29-1 and TRBJ2-2, with D maybe TRBD2 (6 bases). This CDR3 has 15 residues. V shed 4 bases and J shed 0 bases, with 12 bases lying between them. The germline CDR1 and CDR2 sequences are SQVTM and ANQGSEA. CDR3 protein: CSVAFGGTNTGELFF. CDR3 nucleotides: TGCAGCGTTGCTTTTGGCGGGACGAACACCGGGGAGCTGTTTTTT.

The J gene is TRBJ2-7, the V gene TRBV28; weak D call: TRBD2 (5 bases). CDR3 size: 11 residues. From germline, CDR1 is MDHEN and CDR2 SYDVKM. The V gene lost 5 bases and the J gene lost 9 bases, with 11 bases spanning the gap. This CDR3 is CASSPRSGQYF. CDR3 DNA: TGTGCCAGCAGTCCCAGGAGCGGGCAGTACTTC.

Only a few counts were recorded for this clonotype. This chain uses TRBV7-9 with TRBJ2-1, with TRBD1 identical over 8 bases. In germline, CDR1 is SEHNR, CDR2 FQNEAQ (reference sequence). This CDR3 is 13 amino acids long. V lost 10 bases, J lost 9 bases, and 11 bases stayed unmatched. CDR3 bases: TGTGCCACCTCGTGGGACAGGCACGTTGAGCAGTTCTTC. It encodes CATSWDRHVEQFF. The full variable domain, its missing parts supplied by reference TRBV7-9 and TRBJ2-1, is DTGVSQNPRHKITKRGQNVTFRCDPISEHNRLYWYRQTLGQGPEFLTYFQNEAQLEKSRLLSDRFSAERPKGSFSTLEIQRTEQGDSAMYLCATSWDRHVEQFFGPGTRLTVL.

This clonotype was counted ten times or more. The chain joins TRBV5-1 to TRBJ2-5, with D perhaps assigned TRBD1 or TRBD2 (5 bases each). Trimming removed 4 bases from V and 1 base from J, with 11 bases in between. The CDR3 totals 14 residues. Germline V CDR1 and CDR2: SGHRS, YFSETQ. CDR3 residues: CASSPEGRQETQYF. Here the CDR3 DNA reads TGCGCCAGCAGCCCCGAGGGACGCCAAGAGACCCAGTACTTC. Full variable domain (rest looked up from reference TRBV5-1 and TRBJ2-5): KAGVTQTPRYLIKTRGQQVTLSCSPISGHRSVSWYQQTPGQGLQFLFEYFSETQRNKGNFPGRFSGRQFSNSRSEMNVSTLELGDSALYLCASSPEGRQETQYFGPGTRLLVL.

The J gene is TRBJ2-5, the V gene TRBV20-1, with a tentative D call TRBD2 (6 bases). The CDR3 has 14 amino acids. Trimming pared 3 bases from V and 2 bases from J, leaving 13 bases between. The germline V gene encodes CDR1 DFQATT and CDR2 SNEGSKA (reference sequence). The CDR3, as DNA: TGCAGTGCTAGTGGCTGGGACTTACAAGAGACCCAGTACTTC. Translating it yields CSASGWDLQETQYF.

The chain couples TRBV20-1 to TRBJ2-3; D is possibly TRBD1 or TRBD2 (5 bases each). V lost 6 bases, J lost 1 base, and 17 bases lay in between. The CDR3 is 15 residues long. The germline V gene encodes CDR1 DFQATT and CDR2 SNEGSKA (reference sequence). CDR3 DNA sequence: TGCAGTGCCACAGGAACTAGAGGGGGCACAGATACGCAGTATTTT. It is translated as CSATGTRGGTDTQYF.

This clonotype was detected a few times. The V and J genes are TRBV10-3 and TRBJ2-2, with 11 bases fitting TRBD2. Trimming at V came to 6 bases and at J to 6 bases, leaving 12 bases not matched to a gene. The CDR3 covers 17 residues. Germline V gene lookup returns CDR1 ENHRY and CDR2 SYGVKD. The CDR3 loop is CAIRGSGGADFAGELFF. The DNA for the CDR3 is TGTGCCATCAGAGGTAGCGGGGGGGCCGATTTCGCCGGGGAGCTGTTTTTT.

The J gene is TRBJ2-1, the V gene TRBV3-1; 7 positions agree with TRBD2. Germline values: CDR1 LGHDT, CDR2 YNNKEL (reference sequence). Trimming cost V 2 bases and J 4 bases; bases outside gene matches: 5. The CDR3 has 15 amino acids. CDR3 sequence (DNA): TGTGCCAGCAGCCAACGCGGGAGTGTATACAATGAGCAGTTCTTC. Its protein is CASSQRGSVYNEQFF.

There are a few counts of this clonotype. The V gene is TRBV7-9, the J gene TRBJ2-1; 9 positions agree with TRBD2. The CDR3 extends over 14 amino acids. Trimming took 4 bases from V and 10 from J; bases not matched to a gene: 8. Germline CDR1 reads SEHNR; CDR2 reads FQNEAQ (reference sequence). CDR3 loop: CASSSGTSSLEQFF. The CDR3 DNA is TGTGCCAGCAGCTCCGGGACTAGCTCTTTAGAGCAGTTCTTC.

This chain joins TRBV20-1 and TRBJ2-1; TRBD2 is a possible D gene (6 bases). This CDR3 spans 13 amino acids. Trimming took off 7 bases at V and 0 bases at J, with 10 bases between the two ends. Per germline, CDR1 DFQATT and CDR2 SNEGSKA (reference sequence). In DNA form, the CDR3 reads TGCAGTGAGGGGCGGGGCTCCTACAATGAGCAGTTCTTC. It codes for CSEGRGSYNEQFF.

This chain connects TRBV5-1 to TRBJ2-1, with 7 nucleotides matching TRBD1. The V and J ends lost 0 bases and 6 bases, in that order; junction bases with no gene match: 9. CDR3 length equals 16 residues. The V gene's germline CDR1 is SGHRS and CDR2 YFSETQ. The CDR3 bases are TGCGCCAGCAGCTTGGGAGGACAGGCGGTTGCCAATGAGCAGTTCTTC. It codes for CASSLGGQAVANEQFF.

A few counts support this clonotype. The chain employs TRBV24-1 and TRBJ2-2; 7 nucleotides match TRBD1. This CDR3 is 15 amino acids long. Germline CDR1 and CDR2: KGHDR and SFDVKD. V shed 3 bases, J shed 4 bases, and the junction held 4 bases outside the gene matches. CDR3 loop: CATSDPQGVTGELFF. Written as DNA, the CDR3 is TGTGCCACCAGTGATCCCCAGGGGGTCACCGGGGAGCTGTTTTTT.

The genes are TRBV7-9 and TRBJ1-4; D ambiguous. CDR3 length: 15 residues. Germline values: CDR1 SEHNR, CDR2 FQNEAQ (reference sequence). Trimming cost V 1 base and J 1 base, with 7 bases left between them. The CDR3 reads CASSLVGGTNEKLFF. In DNA form, the CDR3 reads TGTGCCAGCAGCTTAGTGGGTGGAACTAATGAAAAACTGTTTTTT.

This chain connects TRBV11-1 to TRBJ2-1, with 7 bases aligning to TRBD1. Germline assignment: CDR1 SGHAT and CDR2 FQDESV (reference sequence). V was clipped by 1 base and J by 0 bases; unmatched bases: 9. The length of the CDR3 is 18 residues. The CDR3 loop is CASSLGSAGGFSYNEQFF. CDR3 bases: TGTGCCAGCAGCTTAGGTTCGGCAGGGGGTTTCTCCTACAATGAGCAGTTCTTC.

This clonotype was observed a few times. The V call is TRBV6-1, the J call TRBJ1-6; TRBD1 aligns across 7 bases. Germline CDR1 MNHNS, CDR2 SASEGT. Trimming at V came to 6 bases and at J to 10 bases, leaving 6 bases not matched to a gene. The CDR3 length is 13 residues. CDR3 in DNA: TGTGCCAGCAGGACAGGGCGGAGCTCACCCCTCCACTTT. This translates into CASRTGRSSPLHF.

The CDR3 protein is CASRFHRVAPTDTQYF. The CDR3 region has the DNA TGTGCCAGCCGTTTCCACAGGGTGGCTCCCACAGATACGCAGTATTTT. J is TRBJ2-3 and V is TRBV6-5; perhaps TRBD1 as D (6 bases). The V end lost 8 bases, the J end lost 2 bases, and 20 bases lay between the germline ends. CDR3 length: 16 amino acids. Germline V gives CDR1 MNHEY, CDR2 SVGAGI.